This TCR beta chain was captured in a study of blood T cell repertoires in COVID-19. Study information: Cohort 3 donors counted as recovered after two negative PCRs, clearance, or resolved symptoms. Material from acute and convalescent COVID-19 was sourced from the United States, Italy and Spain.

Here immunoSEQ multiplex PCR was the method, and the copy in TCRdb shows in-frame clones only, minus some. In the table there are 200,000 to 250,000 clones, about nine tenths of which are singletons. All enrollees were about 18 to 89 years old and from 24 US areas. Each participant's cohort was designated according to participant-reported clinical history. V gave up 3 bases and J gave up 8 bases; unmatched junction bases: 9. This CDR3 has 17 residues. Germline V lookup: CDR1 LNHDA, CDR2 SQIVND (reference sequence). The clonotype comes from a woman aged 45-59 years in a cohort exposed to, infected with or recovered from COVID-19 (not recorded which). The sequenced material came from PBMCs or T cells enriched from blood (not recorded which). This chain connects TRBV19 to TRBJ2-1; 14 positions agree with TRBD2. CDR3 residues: CASSINSWGLAGDEQFF. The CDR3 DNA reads TGTGCCAGTAGTATTAATTCTTGGGGACTAGCGGGGGATGAGCAGTTCTTC.